This T cell receptor beta chain was sequenced during a study of beta chain features in type 1 diabetes. It was via CD45RO/CCR7/CD25/CD127/CD95/CD27 that CD4+ naive, central memory, regulatory and stem cell-like memory cells were sorted. This clone was observed a handful of times. The antigen remains undetermined. Study-level findings and limits: For Type 1 diabetes patients, all four CD4+ subsets carried TCRB CDR3s that were moderately but significantly shorter. Across patients, naive, central memory and Treg TCRB repertoires exhibited apparently greater similarity than was observed across healthy donors.

The authors reverse transcribed all of the isolated RNA, so sequencing captured expressed TCRB transcripts. Profiled with immunoSEQ multiplex PCR; TCRdb holds only in-frame clones, not every one. The sample lists around 310,000 clones, approximately 11% occurring once. The CDR3 covers 17 residues. The chain couples TRBV21-1 to TRBJ2-7; TRBD2 was called by the table and not checked on the DNA. TRBV21-1 is designated a pseudogene. This clonotype was obtained from a woman aged 25-40 years in good health. Sequences were obtained from naive CD4+ T cells from blood. The CDR3 spells CASSKAGTSGRFHEQYF. The CDR3 bases are TGTGCCAGCAGCAAAGCCGGGACTAGCGGGAGGTTCCACGAGCAGTACTTC.